This record looks at one T cell receptor beta chain sequence and its context. This record belongs to a study of blood T cell repertoires in COVID-19. Turning to the study itself: The origin of the acute and convalescent COVID-19 samples was the United States, Italy and Spain.

Sequencing used immunoSEQ multiplex PCR; TCRdb keeps in-frame clones, though not all of them. There are roughly 220,000 clones in the sample; around 81% occur only once, and 4.3% lies in the top ten. CDR3 length: 14 residues. Trimming pared 4 bases from V and 11 bases from J, leaving 16 bases between. CDR1 is SGHRS, CDR2 YFSETQ, per germline. The sequenced sample was PBMCs or T cells enriched from blood (not recorded which). The source of this sequence is a young man with acute COVID-19. The V and J genes are TRBV5-1 and TRBJ1-6; possible D gene TRBD1, 5 bases. CDR3 residues: CASSVSPTETPLHF. The CDR3, as DNA: TGCGCCAGCAGCGTATCGCCGACAGAAACACCCCTCCACTTT.